The 9 T cell receptor beta chains below were found in one sample sequenced in a study of T-cell reconstitution after alpha-beta-depleted transplantation in children. The TCRbeta library incorporated unique molecular identifiers. TCRdb re-derived calls from the PCR reads in MiXCR, one entry per CDR3 protein. The profile shows about 640,000 distinct CDR3 sequences, approximately 17% of them singletons. This sample comprised PBMCs from the stem cell graft donor, obtained from the stem cell graft. All receptors come from a human donor who donated a stem cell graft to a child with acute myeloid leukemia.

This clonotype was seen more than once but under ten times. V gene TRBV20-1 combines with J gene TRBJ1-2, with a possible D match to TRBD1 (6 bases). Trimming pared 0 bases from V and 5 bases from J, leaving 16 bases between. CDR3 size: 15 residues. Germline V gives CDR1 DFQATT, CDR2 SNEGSKA (reference sequence). The CDR3 region is CSARDLPKGGYGYTF. The DNA for the CDR3 is TGCAGTGCTAGAGATCTCCCAAAAGGGGGGTATGGCTACACCTTC.

This clonotype was seen many times. The chain couples TRBV20-1 to TRBJ1-4, with D perhaps TRBD1 (5 bases). Germline V gene sequence: CDR1 DFQATT, CDR2 SNEGSKA (reference sequence). This CDR3 comprises 13 residues. V lost 4 bases, J lost 6 bases, and 12 bases lay in between. CDR3 in amino acids: CSATETVDEKLFF. The DNA for the CDR3 is TGCAGTGCTACCGAGACAGTTGATGAAAAACTGTTTTTT.

The gene calls are TRBV10-1 and TRBJ2-3, with D possibly TRBD1 on 5 matching bases. Trimming shortened V by 2 bases and J by 6 bases, and 12 bases separated the two germline ends. CDR1 is WNHNN, CDR2 SYGVQD, per germline (reference sequence). There are 14 residues in the CDR3. CDR3 region: CASSEETGGDTQYF. For the CDR3, the DNA is TGCGCCAGCAGTGAGGAAACAGGTGGGGATACGCAGTATTTT.

This clonotype came up a few times. The chain is built from TRBV7-7 and TRBJ1-4; weak D call: TRBD1 (5 bases). The germline V and J ends were trimmed by 5 bases and 7 bases, with 17 bases remaining between them. This CDR3 has 15 amino acids. The V gene's germline CDR1 is SSHAT and CDR2 FNYEAQ (reference sequence). CDR3 sequence: CASSPSRAGGEKLFF. CDR3 coding DNA: TGTGCCAGCAGCCCCTCCAGGGCGGGTGGTGAAAAACTGTTTTTT. The variable domain in full, completed from reference TRBV7-7 and TRBJ1-4, reads GAGVSQSPRYKVTKRGQDVTLRCDPISSHATLYWYQQALGQGPEFLTYFNYEAQPDKSGLPSDRFSAERPEGSISTLTIQRTEQRDSAMYRCASSPSRAGGEKLFFGSGTQLSVL.

As concerns this clonotype: A much larger clone differs by one base, so this may be a read error. In nucleotides, the CDR3 is TGCGCCAGCAGCCAAGGACGAACCGGGACAACGCACTTC. It translates to CASSQGRTGTTHF. This chain joins TRBV4-3 and TRBJ2-5, with a weak D call TRBD1 (6 bases). CDR3 size: 13 residues. Germline V gene data show CDR1 as LGHNA and CDR2 as YSLEER.

The sample holds many counts of this clonotype. This sequence joins TRBV20-1 and TRBJ1-5; D may be TRBD1 (6 bases). The CDR3 contains 14 residues. Germline CDR1 and CDR2: DFQATT and SNEGSKA (reference sequence). V lost 0 bases to trimming and J lost 10 bases, with 16 bases between them. CDR3 coding DNA: TGCAGTGCTAGAGATGGTGGGGGCATAGGTCCCCAGCATTTT. As protein: CSARDGGGIGPQHF.

This clonotype was seen a few times. The CDR3 protein is CASSERQGADTQYF. In DNA form, the CDR3 reads TGTGCCAGCAGTGAGCGACAGGGGGCTGATACGCAGTATTTT. The genes are TRBV27 and TRBJ2-3, with 10 bases fitting TRBD1. Germline CDR1 is MNHEY and CDR2 is SMNVEV (reference sequence). The CDR3 covers 14 residues. Trimming at V came to 5 bases and at J to 6 bases, leaving 5 bases not matched to a gene.

The chain uses TRBV7-2 and TRBJ1-2, with no clear D. The CDR3 spans 14 residues. Germline assignment: CDR1 SGHTA and CDR2 FQGNSA. Trimming left V 1 base short and J 4 bases short, with 10 bases between. This chain's CDR3 is CASSLDGSSYGYTF. The CDR3 DNA follows: TGTGCCAGCAGCTTAGACGGTTCCTCCTATGGCTACACCTTC.

CDR3 sequence: CASSYVGANTDTQYF. As DNA, the CDR3 is TGTGCCAGCAGTTACGTTGGGGCCAACACAGATACGCAGTATTTT. The rearrangement uses TRBV6-5 and TRBJ2-3; tentative D call: TRBD1 (5 bases). CDR1 is MNHEY and CDR2 is SVGAGI in the germline V gene. Trimming removed 2 bases from V and 2 bases from J, with 11 bases in between. The CDR3 contains 15 residues.